This T cell receptor (beta chain) appears in the sequencing data of a study of T cell changes during pregnancy in multiple sclerosis. Only in-frame clones appear in the TCRdb table, and some are missing; sequencing was by immunoSEQ multiplex PCR. The sample holds almost 65,000 clones, over 80% seen once. This CDR3 is 15 amino acids long. The V end was cut by 2 bases, the J end by 0 bases, with 9 bases between. CDR1 and CDR2 (germline): SGHDT, YYEEEE. This TCR came from a female donor with multiple sclerosis, enrolled in a pregnancy study. The chain has TRBV5-6 and TRBJ1-5; D is ambiguous. This specimen was peripheral blood, taken in the first trimester of pregnancy. In nucleotides, the CDR3 is TGTGCCAGCAGCTTAGACACTCTTAGCAATCAGCCCCAGCATTTT. Its protein is CASSLDTLSNQPQHF.